This entry concerns a single T cell receptor (beta chain). No antigen is known for it. This sample was taken from a study of blood T cells in healthy people across ages. Through a sample-barcoded 5' primer and a J-beta primer mix, a second PCR was run for 7 to 11 cycles. Every sample returned 2.5 million or more CDR3-containing paired-end reads. TCRdb recomputed calls from the 5' RACE reads with MiXCR, one row per CDR3 protein. Found here are about 1.4 million distinct CDR3 sequences, 45% to 70% of them singletons; the top ten hold about 6.3%. General observations from the study: When one million T cells were used, diversity estimates were thought to be underestimates. Samples with more naive T cells showed higher observed beta diversity. It was the long-lived donors that had more naive CD4+ cells and higher diversity than aged donors.

This CDR3 is 11 amino acids long. CDR1 is SQVTM and CDR2 is ANQGSEA in the germline V gene. Trimming shortened V by 7 bases and J by 8 bases, and 12 bases separated the two germline ends. The rearrangement joins TRBV29-1 to TRBJ2-1; D gene unclear. Sample: blood. This TCR derives from a man younger than 35 in good health. CDR3 nucleotides: TGCAGCGGCCACAGTAACGATGAGCAGTTCTTC. It translates to CSGHSNDEQFF.